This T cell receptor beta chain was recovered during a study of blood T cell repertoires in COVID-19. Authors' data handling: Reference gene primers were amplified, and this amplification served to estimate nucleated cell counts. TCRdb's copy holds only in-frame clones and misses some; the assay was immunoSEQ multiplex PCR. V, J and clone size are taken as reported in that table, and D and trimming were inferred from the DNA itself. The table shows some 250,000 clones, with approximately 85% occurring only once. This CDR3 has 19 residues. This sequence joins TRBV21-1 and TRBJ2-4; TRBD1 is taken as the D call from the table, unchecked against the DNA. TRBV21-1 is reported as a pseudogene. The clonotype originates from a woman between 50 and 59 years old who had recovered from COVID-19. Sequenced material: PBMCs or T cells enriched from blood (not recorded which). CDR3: CASSKGEEQDLGTKNIQYF. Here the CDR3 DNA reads TGTGCCAGCAGCAAAGGAGAAGAACAGGATCTTGGGACCAAAAACATTCAGTACTTC.